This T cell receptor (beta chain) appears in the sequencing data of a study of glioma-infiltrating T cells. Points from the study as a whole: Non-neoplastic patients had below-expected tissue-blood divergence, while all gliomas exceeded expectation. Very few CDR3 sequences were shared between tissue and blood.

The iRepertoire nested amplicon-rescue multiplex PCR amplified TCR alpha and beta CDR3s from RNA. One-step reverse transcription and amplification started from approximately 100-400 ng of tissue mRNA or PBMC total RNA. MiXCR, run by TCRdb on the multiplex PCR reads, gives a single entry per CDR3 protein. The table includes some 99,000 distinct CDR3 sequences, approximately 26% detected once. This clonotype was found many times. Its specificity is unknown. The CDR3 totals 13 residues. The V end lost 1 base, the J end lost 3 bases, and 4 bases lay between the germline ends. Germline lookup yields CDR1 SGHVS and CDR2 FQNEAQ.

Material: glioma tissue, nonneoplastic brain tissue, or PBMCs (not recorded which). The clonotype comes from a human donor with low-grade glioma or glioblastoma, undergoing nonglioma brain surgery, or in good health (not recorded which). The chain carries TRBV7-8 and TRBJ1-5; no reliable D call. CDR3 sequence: CASSLVNNQPQHF. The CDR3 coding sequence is TGTGCCAGCAGCTTAGTGAACAATCAGCCCCAGCATTTT.